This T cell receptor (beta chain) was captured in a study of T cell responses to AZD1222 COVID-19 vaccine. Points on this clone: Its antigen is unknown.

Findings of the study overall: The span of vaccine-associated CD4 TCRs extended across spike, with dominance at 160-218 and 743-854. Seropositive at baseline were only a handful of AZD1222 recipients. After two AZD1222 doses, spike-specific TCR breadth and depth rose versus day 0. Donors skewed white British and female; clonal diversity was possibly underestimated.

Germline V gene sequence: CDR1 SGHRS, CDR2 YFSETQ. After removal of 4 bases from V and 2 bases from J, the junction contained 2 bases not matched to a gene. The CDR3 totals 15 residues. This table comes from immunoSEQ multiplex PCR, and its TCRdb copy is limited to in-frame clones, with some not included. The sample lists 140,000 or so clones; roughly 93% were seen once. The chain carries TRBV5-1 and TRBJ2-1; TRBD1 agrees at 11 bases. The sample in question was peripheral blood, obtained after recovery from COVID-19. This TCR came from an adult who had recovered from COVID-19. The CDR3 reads CASSRTGGAYNEQFF. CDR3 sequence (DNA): TGCGCCAGCAGCCGGACAGGGGGCGCCTACAATGAGCAGTTCTTC.